The entry below gives a single TCR beta chain sequence along with its context. The target antigen is unknown. This sample stems from a study of CD8 T cells in ankylosing spondylitis. Findings and limits, study-wide: Both synovial fluid and blood in reactive arthritis had previously been reported to carry some motif variants. A motif in TCR beta, a set of roughly eight highly homologous variants, appeared characteristic of ankylosing spondylitis blood.

Molecular-barcoded quantitative 5'-RACE produced these TCR beta libraries. TCRdb analysed the 5' RACE reads with MiXCR anew, one entry per CDR3 protein. The sample yields a few hundred thousand distinct CDR3 sequences, roughly 12% seen once. Trimming shortened V by 3 bases and J by 4 bases, and 14 bases separated the two germline ends. Germline lookup yields CDR1 SEHNR and CDR2 FQNEAQ (reference sequence). The CDR3 is made up of 15 amino acids. The V gene is TRBV7-9, the J gene TRBJ2-3; possibly TRBD1 for D (6 bases). The sequence came from a male donor with ankylosing spondylitis. The sample was blood, either unsorted or a sorted T cell fraction (not recorded which). The CDR3 loop reads CASSLFQGQSDTQYF. The CDR3 coding sequence is TGTGCCAGCAGCTTGTTTCAGGGGCAGTCAGATACGCAGTATTTT.